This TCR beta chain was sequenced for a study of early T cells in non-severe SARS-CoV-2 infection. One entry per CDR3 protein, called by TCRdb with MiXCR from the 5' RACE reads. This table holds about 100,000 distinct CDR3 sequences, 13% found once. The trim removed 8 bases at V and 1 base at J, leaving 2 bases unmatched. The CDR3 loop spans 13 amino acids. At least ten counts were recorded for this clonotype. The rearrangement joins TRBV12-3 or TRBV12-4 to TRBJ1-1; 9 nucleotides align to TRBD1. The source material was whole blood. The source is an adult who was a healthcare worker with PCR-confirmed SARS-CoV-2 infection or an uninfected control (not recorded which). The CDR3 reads CASGGQGNTEAFF. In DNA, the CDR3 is TGTGCCAGCGGGGGACAGGGGAACACTGAAGCTTTCTTT.